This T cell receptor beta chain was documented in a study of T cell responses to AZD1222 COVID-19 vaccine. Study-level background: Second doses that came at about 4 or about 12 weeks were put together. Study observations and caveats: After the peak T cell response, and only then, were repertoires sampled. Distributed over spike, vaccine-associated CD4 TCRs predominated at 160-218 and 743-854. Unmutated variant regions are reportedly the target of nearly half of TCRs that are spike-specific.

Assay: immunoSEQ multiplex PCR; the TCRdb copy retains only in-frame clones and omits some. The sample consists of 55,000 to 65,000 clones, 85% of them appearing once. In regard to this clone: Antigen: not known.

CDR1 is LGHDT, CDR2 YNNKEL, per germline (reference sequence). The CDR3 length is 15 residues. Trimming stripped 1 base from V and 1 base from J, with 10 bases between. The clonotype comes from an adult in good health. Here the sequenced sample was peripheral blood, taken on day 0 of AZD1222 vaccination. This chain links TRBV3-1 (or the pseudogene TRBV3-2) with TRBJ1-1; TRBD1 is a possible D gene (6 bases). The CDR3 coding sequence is TGTGCCAGCAGCCAAGGTCGGACAGAGAACACTGAAGCTTTCTTT. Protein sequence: CASSQGRTENTEAFF.